A selection of T cell receptor beta chains follows, all from one sample in a study of blood T cell repertoires in COVID-19. Data came from immunoSEQ multiplex PCR; TCRdb stores just in-frame clones and leaves some out. The table has about 200,000 clones, around 92% seen once; the top ten hold around 1.2%. The sequencing sample was made of peripheral blood. The receptors were gathered from a man aged 25 to 40 with acute or convalescent COVID-19. The CDR3 runs from the conserved cysteine through the conserved F or W. The D gene is left open where the match is weak. Clone sizes are given selectively: once, few, many, or a class where the clone is expanded.

V: TRBV5-1; size: .; J: TRBJ2-7; D: TRBD2; DNA: TGCGCCAGCAGACTTACCGGGACTAGTACTTCCTACGAGCAGTACTTC; CDR3: CASRLTGTSTSYEQYF
V: TRBV10-3; size: .; J: TRBJ1-3; D: .; DNA: TGTGCCATCAGTGATGGGGGAGGGCCTGGAAACACCATATATTTT; CDR3: CAISDGGGPGNTIYF
V: TRBV7-2; size: many; J: TRBJ1-6; D: .; DNA: TGTGCCAGCAGTTCCCGGAGGGCAGGGTCTAATTCACCCCTCCACTTT; CDR3: CASSSRRAGSNSPLHF
V: TRBV10-3; size: .; J: TRBJ1-4; D: TRBD1; DNA: TGTGCCATCGTTGAACCTCGGGACAGGGAAAAAGGAGAAAAACTGTTTTTT; CDR3: CAIVEPRDREKGEKLFF
V: TRBV30; size: .; J: TRBJ2-7; D: TRBD1; DNA: TGTGCCTGGAGGACAGGGGGAGGCGAGCAGTACTTC; CDR3: CAWRTGGGEQYF
V: TRBV5-1; size: .; J: TRBJ2-1; D: .; DNA: TGCGCCAGCAAGATACTGGCTAGCAACTCCTACAATGAGCAGTTCTTC; CDR3: CASKILASNSYNEQFF
V: TRBV3-1/TRBV3-2; size: .; J: TRBJ1-2; D: .; DNA: TGTGCCAGCAGCCAAGACAGGGTTGCCGGCTACACCTTC; CDR3: CASSQDRVAGYTF
V: TRBV6-5; size: .; J: TRBJ2-7; D: .; DNA: TGTGCCAGCAGTTACTCAGGGCGGGGATCCTACGAGCAGTACTTC; CDR3: CASSYSGRGSYEQYF
V: TRBV24-1; size: .; J: TRBJ2-1; D: .; DNA: TGTGCCACCAGTCCGGGTGTTAGGGGCTTGAGCAATGAGCAGTTCTTC; CDR3: CATSPGVRGLSNEQFF
V: TRBV6-5; size: once; J: TRBJ2-5; D: .; DNA: TGTGCCAGCAGTTCCCCTCTATATTCACAAGAGACCCAGTACTTC; CDR3: CASSSPLYSQETQYF
V: TRBV27; size: once; J: TRBJ2-4; D: .; DNA: TGTGCCAGCAGTCAATCATTCACAGCCCCTGGCATTCAGTACTTC; CDR3: CASSQSFTAPGIQYF
V: TRBV13; size: .; J: TRBJ2-3; D: TRBD2; DNA: TGTGCCAGCAGCTTTACCACTAGCGGGGGGTGGCAAAGCACAGATACGCAGTATTTT; CDR3: CASSFTTSGGWQSTDTQYF
V: TRBV9; size: .; J: TRBJ2-5; D: TRBD2; DNA: TGTGCCAGCAGCGTAGTGAGCGGGGGGGTTGGGACCCAGTACTTC; CDR3: CASSVVSGGVGTQYF
V: TRBV11-2; size: .; J: TRBJ1-1; D: .; DNA: TGTGCCAGCAGCGTTCAGATGACTGAAGCTTTCTTT; CDR3: CASSVQMTEAFF